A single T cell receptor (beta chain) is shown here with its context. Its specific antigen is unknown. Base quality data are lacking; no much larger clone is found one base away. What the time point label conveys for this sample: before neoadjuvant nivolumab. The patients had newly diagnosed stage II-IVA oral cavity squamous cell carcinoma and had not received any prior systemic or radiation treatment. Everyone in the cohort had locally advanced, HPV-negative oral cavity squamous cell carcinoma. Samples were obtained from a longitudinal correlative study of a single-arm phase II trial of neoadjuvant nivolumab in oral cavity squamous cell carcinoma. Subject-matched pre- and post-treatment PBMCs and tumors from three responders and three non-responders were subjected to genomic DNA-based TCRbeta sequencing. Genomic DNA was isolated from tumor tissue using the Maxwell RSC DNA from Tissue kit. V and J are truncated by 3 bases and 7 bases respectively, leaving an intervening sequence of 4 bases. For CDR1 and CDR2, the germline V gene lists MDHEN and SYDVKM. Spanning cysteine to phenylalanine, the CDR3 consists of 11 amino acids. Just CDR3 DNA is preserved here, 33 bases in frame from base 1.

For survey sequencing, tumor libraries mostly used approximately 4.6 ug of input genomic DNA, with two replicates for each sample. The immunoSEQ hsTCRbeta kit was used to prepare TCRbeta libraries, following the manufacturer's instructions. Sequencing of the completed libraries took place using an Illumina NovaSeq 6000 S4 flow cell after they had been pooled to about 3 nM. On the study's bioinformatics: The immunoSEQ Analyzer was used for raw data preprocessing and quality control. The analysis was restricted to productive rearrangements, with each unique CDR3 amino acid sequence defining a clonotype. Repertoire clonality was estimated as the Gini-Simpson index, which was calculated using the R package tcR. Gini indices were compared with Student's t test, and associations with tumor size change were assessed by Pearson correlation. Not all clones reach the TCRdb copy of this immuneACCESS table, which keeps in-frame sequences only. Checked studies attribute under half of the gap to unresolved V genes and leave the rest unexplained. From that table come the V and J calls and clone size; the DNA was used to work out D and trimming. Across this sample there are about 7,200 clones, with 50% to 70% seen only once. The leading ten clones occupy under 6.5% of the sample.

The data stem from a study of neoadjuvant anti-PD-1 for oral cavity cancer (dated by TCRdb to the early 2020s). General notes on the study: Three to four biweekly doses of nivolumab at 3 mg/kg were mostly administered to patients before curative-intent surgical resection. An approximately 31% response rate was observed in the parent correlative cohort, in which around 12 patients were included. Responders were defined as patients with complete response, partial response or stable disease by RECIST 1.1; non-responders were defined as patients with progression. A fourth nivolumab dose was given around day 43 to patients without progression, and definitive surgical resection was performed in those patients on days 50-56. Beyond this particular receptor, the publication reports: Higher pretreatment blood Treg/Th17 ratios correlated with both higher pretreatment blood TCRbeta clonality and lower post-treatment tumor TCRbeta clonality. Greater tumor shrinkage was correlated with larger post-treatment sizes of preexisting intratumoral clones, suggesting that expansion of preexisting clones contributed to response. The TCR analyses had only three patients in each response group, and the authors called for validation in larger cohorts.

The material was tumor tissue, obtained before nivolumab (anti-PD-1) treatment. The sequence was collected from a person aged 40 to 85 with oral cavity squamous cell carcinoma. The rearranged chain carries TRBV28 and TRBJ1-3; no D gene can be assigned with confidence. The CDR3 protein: CASSLRNTIYF. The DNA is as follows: TGTGCCAGCAGTTTGAGGAACACCATATATTTT.